A selection of T cell receptor beta chains follows, all from one sample in a study of T cells in Graves' hyperthyroidism and ophthalmopathy. TCRdb independently ran MiXCR on the multiplex PCR reads; one entry per CDR3 protein. Of 600,000 or so distinct CDR3 sequences listed, 15% to 20% are singletons. Source material: blood. The receptors were sampled from a woman younger than 45 with Graves' hyperthyroidism. Each CDR3 is given with its conserved first and last residue.

>TRBV6-5|TRBJ1-1
CASSYHDGVAEAFF
>TRBV28|TRBJ1-6
CASRLQGALYNSPLHF
>TRBV19|TRBJ2-7
CASSTSGIPYEQYF
>TRBV7-2|TRBJ2-1
CARSLRDRRPYNEQFF
>TRBV4-2|TRBJ1-1
CASSRTTRVSNTEAFF
>TRBV20-1|TRBJ2-7
CSARDRLAGPYEQYF
>TRBV14|TRBJ2-2
CASSQGGSGELFF
>TRBV5-6|TRBJ2-3
CASNPGGTDTQYF
>TRBV6-1|TRBJ1-3
CASTLDKSSGNTIYF
>TRBV27|TRBJ1-5
CASSPTGAHQPQHF
>TRBV14|TRBJ2-7
CASSQGGAGLSSYEQYF
>TRBV27|TRBJ2-5
CASSPNPGHIQETQYF
>TRBV20-1|TRBJ2-7
CSARGSSGRANYEQYF
>TRBV9|TRBJ2-5
CASSPRTGSRETQYF
>TRBV10-3|TRBJ2-1
CATRGRDEQFF
>TRBV6-1|TRBJ2-7
CASSLSTGLGSYEQYF
>TRBV18|TRBJ2-3
CASSPSAVGDTQYF
>TRBV25-1|TRBJ2-2
CASSDPGQYTGELFF
>TRBV18|TRBJ2-7
CASSPWVYGSSYEQYF
>TRBV30|TRBJ2-5
CAGASGMTEETQYF
>TRBV7-9|TRBJ2-1
CASSLGRLSNDEQFF
>TRBV6-2/TRBV6-3|TRBJ2-3
CASSYRQGLATTDTQYF
>TRBV4-2|TRBJ1-4
CASSQDASNGKLFF
>TRBV11-2|TRBJ2-2
CASSFSEVFMNTGELFF
>TRBV2|TRBJ1-4
CASIHRDRVEKLFF
>TRBV12-3/TRBV12-4|TRBJ2-7
CASSLVGGPEQYF
>TRBV11-3|TRBJ1-1
CASRFAGTAMNTEAFF
>TRBV28|TRBJ2-7
CATLDDWTTYEQYF
>TRBV6-1|TRBJ1-1
CASSSFGGIHTEAFF
>TRBV7-9|TRBJ2-1
CASSLVAGTSTYNEQFF
>TRBV6-9|TRBJ2-1
CASRYRRDVGSYNEQFF
>TRBV7-3|TRBJ2-1
CASSADGLAGLNEQFF
>TRBV28|TRBJ2-3
CASSRGGTDTQYF
>TRBV7-2|TRBJ2-7
CASSLAGGKDEQYF
>TRBV5-1|TRBJ1-1
CASSQGQGAITEAFF
>TRBV5-4|TRBJ2-1
CASSIGLAGGPSYNEQFF
>TRBV20-1|TRBJ2-7
CSADRLAGSYEQYF
>TRBV27|TRBJ2-7
CASSLTLRSYEQYF
>TRBV5-1|TRBJ2-1
CASSLISGSSAESYNEQFF
>TRBV29-1|TRBJ2-6
CSVRLSGANVLTF
>TRBV3-2|TRBJ1-6
CASSQRMDSLNSPLHF
>TRBV9|TRBJ1-6
CASSGAGGLSYNSPLHF
>TRBV6-1|TRBJ2-7
CASSTVKDRVKWWYF
>TRBV12-3/TRBV12-4|TRBJ1-2
CASSSADKDGYTF
>TRBV7-9|TRBJ1-2
CASSLAPGDYGYTF
>TRBV30|TRBJ1-2
CAWSTQGTYGYTF
>TRBV6-6|TRBJ2-7
CASSYGSIGREQYF
>TRBV7-8|TRBJ1-4
CASSDRQHNEKLFF
>TRBV7-3|TRBJ2-5
CASSRAAGYQETQYF
>TRBV11-2|TRBJ2-1
CASSLEGAPRGNEQFF
>TRBV5-1|TRBJ1-1
CASSVQGEEAFF
>TRBV6-1|TRBJ2-7
CASSESPDSFYEQYF